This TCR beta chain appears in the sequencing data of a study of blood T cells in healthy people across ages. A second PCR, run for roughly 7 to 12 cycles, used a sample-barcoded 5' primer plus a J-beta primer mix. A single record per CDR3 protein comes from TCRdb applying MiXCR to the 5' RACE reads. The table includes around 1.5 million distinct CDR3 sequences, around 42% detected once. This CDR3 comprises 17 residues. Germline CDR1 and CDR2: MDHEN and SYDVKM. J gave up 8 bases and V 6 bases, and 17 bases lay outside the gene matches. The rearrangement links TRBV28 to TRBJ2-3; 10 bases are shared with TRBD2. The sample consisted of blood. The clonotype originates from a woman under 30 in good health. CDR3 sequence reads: CASSSPGERGGPGTQYF. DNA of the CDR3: TGTGCCAGCAGCTCACCCGGCGAGCGGGGGGGCCCAGGTACGCAGTATTTT. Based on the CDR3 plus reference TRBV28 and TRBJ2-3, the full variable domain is DVKVTQSSRYLVKRTGEKVFLECVQDMDHENMFWYRQDPGLGLRLIYFSYDVKMKEKGDIPEGYSVSREKKERFSLILESASTNQTSMYLCASSSPGERGGPGTQYFGPGTRLTVL.